This T cell receptor beta chain was documented in a study of shared clonotypes between healthy human individuals. This CDR3 has 13 residues. CDR1 is MNHEY and CDR2 is SVGAGI in the germline V gene. Deletions cut 0 bases from V and 7 bases from J, with 9 bases between. TCRdb's copy holds only in-frame clones and misses some; the assay was immunoSEQ multiplex PCR. The sample includes a few million clones, approximately 90% of them seen just once. Sequenced sample: naive CD4+ T cells sorted from blood. Subset noted: CD45RA+ positively selected. The chain recombines TRBV6-5 with TRBJ1-1; D not resolved. The sequence derives from a man younger than 35 in good health. The CDR3 DNA follows: TGTGCCAGCAGTTACTCCCCTGAAGGTGAAGCTTTCTTT. This encodes CASSYSPEGEAFF.